The present entry profiles one T cell receptor (beta chain) with its context. The antigen remains unidentified. The sample is drawn from a study of CD8+ T cells in alopecia areata. Germline V gene lookup returns CDR1 MDHEN and CDR2 SYDVKM. V was clipped by 6 bases and J by 0 bases, with 9 bases between them. This CDR3 comprises 13 residues. cDNA prepared by RNA extraction and subsequent reverse transcription served as the template for sequencing. Profiled with immunoSEQ multiplex PCR; TCRdb holds only in-frame clones, not every one. The table includes approximately 98,000 clones, 50% to 70% detected once. Lesional scalp tissue (obtained by punch biopsy) and peripheral blood were collected from alopecia areata patients. Points from the study as a whole: Normal-skin resident alphabeta T cells also appear among scalp sample sequences.

This clonotype was obtained from a human donor with alopecia areata. Sequencing input: NKG2D-low CD8+ T cells sorted from blood. The gene calls are TRBV28 and TRBJ2-7; tentative D call: TRBD1 (5 bases). The DNA of the CDR3 is TGTGCCAGCAGCCGCGACAGCTCCTACGAGCAGTACTTC. Translating gives CASSRDSSYEQYF.